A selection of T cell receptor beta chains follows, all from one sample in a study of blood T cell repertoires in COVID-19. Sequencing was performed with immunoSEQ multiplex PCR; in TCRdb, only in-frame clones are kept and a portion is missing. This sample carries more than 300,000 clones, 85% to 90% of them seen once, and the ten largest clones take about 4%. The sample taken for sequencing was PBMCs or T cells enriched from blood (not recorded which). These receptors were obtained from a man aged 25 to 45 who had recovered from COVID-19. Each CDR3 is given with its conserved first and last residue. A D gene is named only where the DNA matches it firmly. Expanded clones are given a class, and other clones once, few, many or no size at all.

CDR3 protein: CASSSTSGIVNEQFF
CDR3 DNA: TGCGCCAGCAGCTCGACTAGCGGGATAGTCAATGAGCAGTTCTTC
J gene: TRBJ2-1
D gene: TRBD2
clone size: once
V gene: TRBV5-1

CDR3 protein: CASSLAYEQYF
CDR3 DNA: TGTGCCAGTTCTCTAGCCTACGAGCAGTACTTC
J gene: TRBJ2-7
D gene: NA
clone size: NA
V gene: TRBV19

CDR3 protein: CASSLSYEQYF
CDR3 DNA: TGTGCCAGCAGTCTCTCCTACGAGCAGTACTTC
J gene: TRBJ2-7
D gene: NA
clone size: NA
V gene: TRBV2

CDR3 protein: CASSYRENTEAFF
CDR3 DNA: TGCGCCAGCAGCTACAGGGAGAACACTGAAGCTTTCTTT
J gene: TRBJ1-1
D gene: NA
clone size: few
V gene: TRBV10-2

CDR3 protein: CASSLGLAGRGSETQYF
CDR3 DNA: TGTGCCAGCAGCTTAGGACTAGCGGGAAGAGGGTCAGAGACCCAGTACTTC
J gene: TRBJ2-5
D gene: TRBD2
clone size: NA
V gene: TRBV7-9

CDR3 protein: CASSQGQDLLGTEAFF
CDR3 DNA: TGCGCCAGCAGCCAGGGACAGGACCTATTAGGCACTGAAGCTTTCTTT
J gene: TRBJ1-1
D gene: TRBD1
clone size: NA
V gene: TRBV4-1

CDR3 protein: CASSLVHRGNEQFF
CDR3 DNA: TGTGCCAGCAGCCTCGTTCACCGGGGCAATGAGCAGTTCTTC
J gene: TRBJ2-1
D gene: NA
clone size: NA
V gene: TRBV3-1/TRBV3-2

CDR3 protein: CASSLEGASNQPQHF
CDR3 DNA: TGCGCCAGCAGCTTGGAGGGGGCGAGCAATCAGCCCCAGCATTTT
J gene: TRBJ1-5
D gene: TRBD1
clone size: NA
V gene: TRBV5-1

CDR3 protein: CASSSDSLENTEAFF
CDR3 DNA: TGTGCCAGCAGTTCGGACAGTTTGGAGAACACTGAAGCTTTCTTT
J gene: TRBJ1-1
D gene: NA
clone size: NA
V gene: TRBV6-5

CDR3 protein: CASSQVLRSTDTQYF
CDR3 DNA: TGCGCCAGCAGCCAAGTTCTCCGGAGCACAGATACGCAGTATTTT
J gene: TRBJ2-3
D gene: NA
clone size: NA
V gene: TRBV4-1

CDR3 protein: CAWSRGGSYGYTF
CDR3 DNA: TGTGCCTGGAGTCGAGGAGGGAGCTATGGCTACACCTTC
J gene: TRBJ1-2
D gene: NA
clone size: NA
V gene: TRBV30

CDR3 protein: CSASRDEKLFF
CDR3 DNA: TGCAGTGCTTCCAGGGATGAAAAACTGTTTTTT
J gene: TRBJ1-4
D gene: NA
clone size: NA
V gene: TRBV20-1

CDR3 protein: CASSRDTWYGASNSPLHF
CDR3 DNA: TGTGCCAGTTCTCGGGACACTTGGTACGGAGCGTCTAATTCACCCCTCCACTTT
J gene: TRBJ1-6
D gene: NA
clone size: few
V gene: TRBV19

CDR3 protein: CASSDDSYSYEQYF
CDR3 DNA: TGTGCCAGCAGCGACGACAGTTATTCCTACGAGCAGTACTTC
J gene: TRBJ2-7
D gene: NA
clone size: NA
V gene: TRBV5-4

CDR3 protein: CASSHIPGMNTEAFF
CDR3 DNA: TGTGCCAGCAGCCATATCCCAGGGATGAACACTGAAGCTTTCTTT
J gene: TRBJ1-1
D gene: NA
clone size: NA
V gene: TRBV3-1/TRBV3-2

CDR3 protein: CASSQTSGGVYNEQFF
CDR3 DNA: TGTGCCAGCAGTCAAACTAGCGGGGGGGTATACAATGAGCAGTTCTTC
J gene: TRBJ2-1
D gene: TRBD2
clone size: NA
V gene: TRBV7-9

CDR3 protein: CASSQLHRGQRGYTF
CDR3 DNA: TGCGCCAGCAGCCAACTGCACAGGGGGCAGAGGGGCTACACCTTC
J gene: TRBJ1-2
D gene: TRBD1
clone size: NA
V gene: TRBV4-1

CDR3 protein: CASSLTGGADTQYF
CDR3 DNA: TGTGCCAGCAGCCTAACAGGGGGCGCAGATACGCAGTATTTT
J gene: TRBJ2-3
D gene: TRBD1
clone size: NA
V gene: TRBV7-9

CDR3 protein: CASRGTVNTEAFF
CDR3 DNA: TGTGCCAGCAGGGGGACAGTGAACACTGAAGCTTTCTTT
J gene: TRBJ1-1
D gene: TRBD1
clone size: NA
V gene: TRBV2

CDR3 protein: CASRDNRGSYNEQFF
CDR3 DNA: TGTGCCAGCAGGGACAACAGGGGCTCCTACAATGAGCAGTTCTTC
J gene: TRBJ2-1
D gene: TRBD1
clone size: NA
V gene: TRBV7-8

CDR3 protein: CASSREGLYEQYF
CDR3 DNA: TGTGCCAGCAGTAGGGAGGGCCTTTACGAGCAGTACTTC
J gene: TRBJ2-7
D gene: TRBD2
clone size: NA
V gene: TRBV3-1/TRBV3-2

CDR3 protein: CASSIDSSGVGNEQFF
CDR3 DNA: TGTGCCAGTAGTATAGACTCTAGCGGTGTGGGGAATGAGCAGTTCTTC
J gene: TRBJ2-1
D gene: TRBD2
clone size: NA
V gene: TRBV19

CDR3 protein: CASSLAWDRGGGEQFF
CDR3 DNA: TGTGCCAGCAGCTTGGCCTGGGACAGGGGAGGCGGTGAGCAGTTCTTC
J gene: TRBJ2-1
D gene: TRBD1
clone size: once
V gene: TRBV5-4

CDR3 protein: CASSQDGTGTLNYGYTF
CDR3 DNA: TGCGCCAGCAGCCAAGATGGGACGGGGACACTTAACTATGGCTACACCTTC
J gene: TRBJ1-2
D gene: NA
clone size: NA
V gene: TRBV4-1

CDR3 protein: CASSPNEFPYEQYF
CDR3 DNA: TGTGCCAGCTCACCAAACGAGTTCCCCTACGAGCAGTACTTC
J gene: TRBJ2-7
D gene: NA
clone size: NA
V gene: TRBV18

CDR3 protein: CASSIQGGNQPQHF
CDR3 DNA: TGTGCCAGTAGTATTCAGGGCGGCAATCAGCCCCAGCATTTT
J gene: TRBJ1-5
D gene: NA
clone size: NA
V gene: TRBV19